Presented here are 23 T cell receptor beta chains from one specimen sequenced in a study of cytomegalovirus exposure and HLA in healthy donors. 13 Jbeta primers and 60 Vbeta primers were used for the PCR. Assay used: immunoSEQ multiplex PCR; TCRdb lists only in-frame clones, some missing. The table records around 220,000 clones, 60% to 85% of them present only once. The sample consisted of PBMCs. The receptors here all came from a man between 40 and 49 years old in good health and CMV-seronegative.

V and J are TRBV4-3 and TRBJ2-4; D not certain. The CDR3 loop spans 14 amino acids. V was cut by 2 bases and J by 8 bases, with 13 bases left in between. Germline V CDR1 and CDR2: LGHNA, YSLEER. CDR3: CASSQSRPSDIQYF. The CDR3 DNA reads as TGCGCCAGCAGCCAATCCCGTCCGTCCGACATTCAGTACTTC.

The chain couples TRBV5-6 to TRBJ2-7; weak D call: TRBD1 (5 bases). Trimming shortened V by 6 bases and J by 4 bases, and 17 bases separated the two germline ends. Germline-derived CDR1 and CDR2 are SGHDT and YYEEEE. The CDR3 totals 14 residues. This CDR3 is CASTPYRTRYEQYF. Written as DNA, the CDR3 is TGTGCCAGCACCCCGTACAGGACCCGATACGAGCAGTACTTC.

The chain is built from TRBV7-2 and TRBJ2-3; 9 bases align to TRBD2. CDR1 is SGHTA, CDR2 FQGNSA, per germline. This CDR3 has 16 residues. The trim removed 0 bases at V and 2 bases at J, leaving 3 bases unmatched. CDR3 amino acids: CASSLARGGDTDTQYF. The CDR3 DNA reads as TGTGCCAGCAGCTTAGCGCGCGGGGGGGACACAGATACGCAGTATTTT.

A note on this clone: Its ends do not fully match the called genes, so a read error is possible. The gene calls are TRBV5-5 and TRBJ2-7; 8 positions agree with TRBD1. Per germline, CDR1 SGHKS and CDR2 YYEKEE (reference sequence). The CDR3 is 15 amino acids. Written as DNA, the CDR3 is TGTGCCAGCAGTCGGACAGGGAAAGGGGTTTACGAGCAGCACTTC. It encodes CASSRTGKGVYEQHF.

The chain joins TRBV30 to TRBJ2-1, with 8 nucleotides matching TRBD2. V trimming: 2 bases; J trimming: 4 bases; junction bases outside the gene matches: 7. From germline, CDR1 is GTSNPN and CDR2 SVGIG (reference sequence). This CDR3 is built from 15 residues. This CDR3 reads CAWSRGAGVYNEQFF. The DNA for the CDR3 is TGTGCCTGGAGTCGAGGAGCGGGAGTATACAATGAGCAGTTCTTC. Drawing the rest from reference TRBV30 and TRBJ2-1, the complete variable domain is SQTIHQWPATLVQPVGSPLSLECTVEGTSNPNLYWYRQAAGRGLQLLFYSVGIGQISSEVPQNLSASRPQDRQFILSSKKLLLSDSGFYLCAWSRGAGVYNEQFFGPGTRLTVL.

V usage is TRBV7-9 and J usage is TRBJ1-1; possibly TRBD1 for D (6 bases). Trimming took 5 bases from V and 10 from J, leaving 14 bases between them. The length of the CDR3 is 12 residues. Germline values: CDR1 SEHNR, CDR2 FQNEAQ (reference sequence). CDR3 protein: CASSIPGAAAFF. CDR3 nucleotides: TGTGCCAGCAGCATCCCAGGGGCTGCAGCTTTCTTT.

For the CDR3, the DNA is TGTGCCAGTATGGGACAGGGGGCCGGCAGCAATCAGCCCCAGCATTTT. It translates to CASMGQGAGSNQPQHF. V and J are TRBV19 and TRBJ1-5, with 12 bases matching TRBD1. Per germline, CDR1 LNHDA and CDR2 SQIVND (reference sequence). The CDR3 has 16 residues. Trimming took 7 bases from V and 1 from J; bases not matched to a gene: 5.

This chain connects TRBV5-1 to TRBJ1-2; 10 positions agree with TRBD1. CDR1 SGHRS and CDR2 YFSETQ come from the germline V gene. The CDR3 length is 14 residues. Trimming cost V 4 bases and J 6 bases; bases outside gene matches: 6. CDR3 bases: TGCGCCAGCAGCGGGGGGGACAGGGGAAATGGCTACACCTTC. Its translation: CASSGGDRGNGYTF.

The chain uses TRBV27 and TRBJ2-2; weak D call: TRBD2 (6 bases). Germline loops: CDR1 MNHEY, CDR2 SMNVEV (reference sequence). This CDR3 is 16 amino acids long. Trimming pared 6 bases from V and 0 bases from J, leaving 14 bases between. CDR3 in amino acids: CASSLFSGANTGELFF. CDR3 sequence (DNA): TGTGCCAGCAGCCTTTTTAGCGGAGCGAACACCGGGGAGCTGTTTTTT.

The rearrangement links TRBV7-8 to TRBJ1-1; 8 bases align to TRBD1. Germline CDR1 reads SGHVS; CDR2 reads FQNEAQ. Germline trimming cut 2 bases from V and 0 bases from J; bases unmatched to any gene: 17. The CDR3 is made up of 20 amino acids. CDR3 coding DNA: TGTGCCAGCAGCTTATCAGCCCTTCCGAAACGGGACAGGTTGAACACTGAAGCTTTCTTT. Its translation: CASSLSALPKRDRLNTEAFF.

Comment on this clone: Other DNA variants within this sample encode the same CDR3. The rearrangement joins TRBV27 to TRBJ1-1; no firm D call. CDR1 MNHEY and CDR2 SMNVEV come from the germline V gene (reference sequence). The V and J ends lost 4 bases and 0 bases respectively, with 6 bases between them. The CDR3 length is 13 residues. In DNA, the CDR3 is TGTGCCAGCAGTTCACAGATGAACACTGAAGCTTTCTTT. Protein sequence: CASSSQMNTEAFF.

The chain has TRBV28 and TRBJ2-5, with a weak D call TRBD1 (5 bases). Trimming removed 10 bases at V and 3 bases at J, with 9 bases between. This CDR3 is built from 11 residues. Germline CDR1 is MDHEN and CDR2 is SYDVKM. The CDR3 DNA is TGTGCCACTCAGACAGAAGAGACCCAGTACTTC. Amino acid sequence: CATQTEETQYF.

The CDR3 is CASSEFMLGEGRDTQYF. The CDR3 nucleotides read TGTGCCAGCAGTGAATTCATGTTGGGGGAGGGCCGCGATACGCAGTATTTT. The V and J genes are TRBV25-1 and TRBJ2-3; 7 bases map to TRBD2. V lost 1 base and J lost 6; bases outside the gene matches: 13. Germline assignment: CDR1 MGHDK and CDR2 SYGVNS. This CDR3 has 17 amino acids.

In regard to this clone: Sequence at one end of the junction differs from germline and may be a read error. The chain has TRBV7-9 and TRBJ1-4, with TRBD1 matching over 7 bases. Germline V CDR1 and CDR2: SEHNR, FQNEAQ (reference sequence). This CDR3 is built from 17 residues. For the CDR3, the DNA is TGTTCCAGCAGCTTCGGGGTGACAGGGTCACCTAATGAAAAACTGTTTTTT. Protein product: CSSSFGVTGSPNEKLFF.

The chain uses TRBV5-1 and TRBJ1-3, with a weak D call TRBD1 (6 bases). CDR1 SGHRS and CDR2 YFSETQ come from the germline V gene. CDR3 length equals 16 residues. Trimming removed 4 bases at V and 0 bases at J, with 14 bases between. This CDR3 is CASSPDGGHSGNTIYF. CDR3 coding DNA: TGCGCCAGCAGCCCGGATGGGGGACACTCTGGAAACACCATATATTTT.

The CDR3 sequence: CASSVGDSEQYF. The CDR3 bases are TGTGCCAGCAGTGTTGGGGACTCCGAGCAGTACTTC. The genes are TRBV6-1 and TRBJ2-7; D is perhaps TRBD2 (6 bases). Germline V gene sequence: CDR1 MNHNS, CDR2 SASEGT. The length of the CDR3 is 12 residues. Trimming took off 4 bases at V and 6 bases at J, with 10 bases between the two ends.

In this sample, this clone turned up once. V is TRBV2 and J is TRBJ1-3; possibly TRBD1 for D (6 bases). V shed 7 bases and J shed 0 bases, with 13 bases lying between them. Germline V CDR1 and CDR2: SNHLY, FYNNEI. The CDR3 runs to 15 residues. The CDR3 DNA follows: TGTGCCAGCACTGGACAGAGAAGCTCTGGAAACACCATATATTTT. This translates into CASTGQRSSGNTIYF.

In this sample, this clone turned up a few times. V gene TRBV25-1 combines with J gene TRBJ1-1, with a tentative D call TRBD1 (5 bases). The CDR3 loop spans 16 amino acids. CDR1 and CDR2 (germline): MGHDK, SYGVNS. Trimming removed 0 bases from V and 0 bases from J, with 11 bases in between. The DNA for the CDR3 is TGTGCCAGCAGTGAATATTTCGACAGTTTGAACACTGAAGCTTTCTTT. This encodes CASSEYFDSLNTEAFF.

This clone was counted between two and nine times. This CDR3 reads CATSRDWQGYEQYF. CDR3 DNA: TGTGCCACCAGCAGAGATTGGCAGGGCTACGAGCAGTACTTC. The chain uses TRBV15 and TRBJ2-7; possible D gene TRBD1, 5 bases. V gave up 0 bases and J gave up 3 bases, with 9 bases separating them. The CDR3 totals 14 residues. Germline assignment: CDR1 LNHNV and CDR2 YYDKDF (reference sequence).

The chain joins TRBV5-4 to TRBJ2-1; maybe TRBD2 (6 bases). Trimming shortened V by 2 bases and J by 10 bases, and 19 bases separated the two germline ends. The CDR3 sequence is 15 residues long. From germline, CDR1 is SGHNT and CDR2 YYREEE (reference sequence). This CDR3 is CASSFSGTAGREQFF. The DNA of the CDR3 is TGTGCCAGCAGCTTCTCGGGTACGGCGGGACGGGAGCAGTTCTTC.

This CDR3 reads CASSSPGSGPYNEQFF. The CDR3 DNA is TGTGCCAGCAGCTCCCCGGGGAGCGGCCCTTACAATGAGCAGTTCTTC. This chain uses TRBV7-9 with TRBJ2-1; a possible D gene is TRBD2 (5 bases). Germline V lookup: CDR1 SEHNR, CDR2 FQNEAQ (reference sequence). CDR3 size: 16 residues. Trimming took 4 bases from V and 4 from J, leaving 17 bases between them.

The chain is built from TRBV7-9 and TRBJ2-3, with 8 nucleotides matching TRBD2. The length of the CDR3 is 16 residues. Unmatched junction bases numbered 6, after V lost 3 bases and J lost 1 base. Germline values: CDR1 SEHNR, CDR2 FQNEAQ (reference sequence). CDR3 amino acids: CASSLGLDFRTDTQYF. The CDR3 nucleotides read TGTGCCAGCAGCTTGGGACTAGACTTTCGCACAGATACGCAGTATTTT.

V gene TRBV10-3 combines with J gene TRBJ1-1; a possible D gene is TRBD1 (5 bases). CDR1 ENHRY and CDR2 SYGVKD come from the germline V gene. V was clipped by 3 bases and J by 6 bases, with 14 bases between them. The CDR3 consists of 14 residues. The CDR3 region has the DNA TGTGCCATCAGTGACCCATTTGACAGACCTGAAGCTTTCTTT. Translating gives CAISDPFDRPEAFF.